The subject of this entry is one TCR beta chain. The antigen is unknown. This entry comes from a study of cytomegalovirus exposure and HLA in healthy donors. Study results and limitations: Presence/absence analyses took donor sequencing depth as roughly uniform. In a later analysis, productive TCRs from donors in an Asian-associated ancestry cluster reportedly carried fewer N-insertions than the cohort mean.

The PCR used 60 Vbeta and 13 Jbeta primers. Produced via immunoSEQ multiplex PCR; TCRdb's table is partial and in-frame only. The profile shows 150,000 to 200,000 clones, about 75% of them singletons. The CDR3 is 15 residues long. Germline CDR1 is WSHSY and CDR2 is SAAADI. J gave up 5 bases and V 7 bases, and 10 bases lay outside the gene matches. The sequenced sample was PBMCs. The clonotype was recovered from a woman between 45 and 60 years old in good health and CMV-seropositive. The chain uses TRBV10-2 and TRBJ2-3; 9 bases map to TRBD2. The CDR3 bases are TGCGCCAGCACTCTTAGCGGGGGCCAAGGAGATACGCAGTATTTT. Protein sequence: CASTLSGGQGDTQYF.